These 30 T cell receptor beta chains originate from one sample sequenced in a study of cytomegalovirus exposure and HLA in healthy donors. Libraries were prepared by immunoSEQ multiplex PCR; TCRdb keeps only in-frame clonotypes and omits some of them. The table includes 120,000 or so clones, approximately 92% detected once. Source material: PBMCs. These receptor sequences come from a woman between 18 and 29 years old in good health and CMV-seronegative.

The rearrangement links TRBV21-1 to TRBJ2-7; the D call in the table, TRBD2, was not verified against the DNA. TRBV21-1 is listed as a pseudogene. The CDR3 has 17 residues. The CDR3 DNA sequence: TGTGCCAGCACCCCACCGGGACTAGCGGGCAGCTCCTACGAGCAGTACTTC. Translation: CASTPPGLAGSSYEQYF.

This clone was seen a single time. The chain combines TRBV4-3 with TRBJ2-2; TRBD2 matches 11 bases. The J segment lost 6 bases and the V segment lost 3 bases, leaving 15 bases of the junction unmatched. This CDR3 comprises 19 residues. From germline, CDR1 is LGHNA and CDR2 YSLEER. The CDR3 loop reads CASSQAPTTSGTLAGELFF. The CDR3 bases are TGCGCCAGCAGCCAGGCCCCAACGACTAGCGGGACATTGGCCGGGGAGCTGTTTTTT.

CDR3 loop: CASSLATGVVNEQFF. The CDR3 bases are TGCGCCAGCAGCTTGGCGACAGGGGTTGTCAATGAGCAGTTCTTC. This chain links TRBV5-1 with TRBJ2-1; the match to TRBD1 covers 8 bases. CDR3 length: 15 residues. Looked up from germline, CDR1 is SGHRS and CDR2 is YFSETQ. Trimming at V came to 0 bases and at J to 6 bases, leaving 5 bases not matched to a gene.

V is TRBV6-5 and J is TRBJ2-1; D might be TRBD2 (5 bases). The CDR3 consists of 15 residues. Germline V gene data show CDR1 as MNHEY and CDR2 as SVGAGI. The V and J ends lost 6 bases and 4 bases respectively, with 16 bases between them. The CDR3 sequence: CASSFFGDGYNEQFF. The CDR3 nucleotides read TGTGCCAGCAGCTTTTTCGGGGATGGATACAATGAGCAGTTCTTC.

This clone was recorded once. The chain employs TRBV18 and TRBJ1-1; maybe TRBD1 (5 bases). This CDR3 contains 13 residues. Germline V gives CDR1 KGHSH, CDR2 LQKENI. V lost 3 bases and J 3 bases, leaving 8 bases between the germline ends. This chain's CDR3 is CASSPLGDTEAFF. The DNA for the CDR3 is TGTGCCAGCTCACCTTTAGGGGACACTGAAGCTTTCTTT. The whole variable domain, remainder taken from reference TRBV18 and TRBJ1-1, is NAGVMQNPRHLVRRRGQEARLRCSPMKGHSHVYWYRQLPEEGLKFMVYLQKENIIDESGMPKERFSAEFPKEGPSILRIQQVVRGDSAAYFCASSPLGDTEAFFGQGTRLTVV.

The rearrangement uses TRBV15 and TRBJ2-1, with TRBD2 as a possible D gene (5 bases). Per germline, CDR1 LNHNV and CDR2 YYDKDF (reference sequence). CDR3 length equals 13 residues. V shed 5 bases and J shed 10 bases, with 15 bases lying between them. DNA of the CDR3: TGTGCCACCAGCGTGGGAAGGTCGGGAGAGCAGTTCTTC. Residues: CATSVGRSGEQFF.

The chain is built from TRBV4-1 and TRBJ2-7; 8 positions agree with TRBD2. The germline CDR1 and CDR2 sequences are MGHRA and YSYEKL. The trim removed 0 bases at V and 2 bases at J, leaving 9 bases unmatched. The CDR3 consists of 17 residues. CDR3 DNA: TGCGCCAGCAGCCAAGACCTGGGGCTAGCGGGTCCCTACGAGCAGTACTTC. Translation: CASSQDLGLAGPYEQYF.

The CDR3 DNA reads as TGTGCCAGCAGCCATCCTACCGGGACTTTAGACCAGGCTAATGAAAAACTGTTTTTT. Translation gives CASSHPTGTLDQANEKLFF. This chain joins TRBV7-9 and TRBJ1-4, with D possibly TRBD1 on 5 matching bases. V gave up 5 bases and J gave up 3 bases, with 25 bases separating them. This CDR3 has 19 amino acids. From germline, CDR1 is SEHNR and CDR2 FQNEAQ (reference sequence).

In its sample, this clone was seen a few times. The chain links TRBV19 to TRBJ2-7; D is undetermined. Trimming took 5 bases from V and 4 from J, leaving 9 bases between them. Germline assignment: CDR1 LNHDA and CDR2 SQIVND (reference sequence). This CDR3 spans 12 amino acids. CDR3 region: CASSSYRYEQYF. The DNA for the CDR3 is TGTGCCAGTAGTTCGTACAGATACGAGCAGTACTTC.

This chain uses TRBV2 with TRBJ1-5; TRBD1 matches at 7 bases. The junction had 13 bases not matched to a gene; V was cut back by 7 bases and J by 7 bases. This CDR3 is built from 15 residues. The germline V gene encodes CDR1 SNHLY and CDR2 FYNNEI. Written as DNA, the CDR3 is TGTGCCAGCAAAGGGGACAGAGCCCTTAACCAGCCCCAGCATTTT. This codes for CASKGDRALNQPQHF.

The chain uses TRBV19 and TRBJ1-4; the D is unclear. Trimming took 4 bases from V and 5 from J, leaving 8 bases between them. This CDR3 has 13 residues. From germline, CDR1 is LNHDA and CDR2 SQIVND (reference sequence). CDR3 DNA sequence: TGTGCCAGTAGTACCGCGTTGAATGAAAAACTGTTTTTT. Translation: CASSTALNEKLFF.

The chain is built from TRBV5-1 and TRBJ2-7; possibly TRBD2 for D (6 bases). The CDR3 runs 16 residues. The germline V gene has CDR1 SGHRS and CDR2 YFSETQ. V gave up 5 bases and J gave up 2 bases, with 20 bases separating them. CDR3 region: CASRPTGGTHPYEQYF. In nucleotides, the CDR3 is TGCGCCAGCAGGCCTACGGGCGGGACGCACCCCTACGAGCAGTACTTC.

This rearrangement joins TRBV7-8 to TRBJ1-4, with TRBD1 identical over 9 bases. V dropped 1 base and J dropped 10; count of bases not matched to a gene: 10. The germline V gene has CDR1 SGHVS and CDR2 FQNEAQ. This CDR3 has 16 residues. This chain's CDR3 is CASSLERTGVWGKLFF. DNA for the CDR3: TGTGCCAGCAGCTTAGAAAGGACAGGGGTATGGGGAAAACTGTTTTTT.

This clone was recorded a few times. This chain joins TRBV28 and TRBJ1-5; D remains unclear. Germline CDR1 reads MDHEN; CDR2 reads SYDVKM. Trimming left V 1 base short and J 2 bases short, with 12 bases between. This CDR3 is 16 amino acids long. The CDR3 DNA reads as TGTGCCAGCAGTTTATCTCTCAGGTCGGGCAATCAGCCCCAGCATTTT. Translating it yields CASSLSLRSGNQPQHF.

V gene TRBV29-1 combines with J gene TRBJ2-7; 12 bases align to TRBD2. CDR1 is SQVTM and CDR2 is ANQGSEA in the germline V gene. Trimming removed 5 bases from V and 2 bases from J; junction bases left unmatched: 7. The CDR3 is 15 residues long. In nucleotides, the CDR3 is TGCAGCGTTTCTGGACTAGCGGGACCTCCCTACGAGCAGTACTTC. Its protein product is CSVSGLAGPPYEQYF.

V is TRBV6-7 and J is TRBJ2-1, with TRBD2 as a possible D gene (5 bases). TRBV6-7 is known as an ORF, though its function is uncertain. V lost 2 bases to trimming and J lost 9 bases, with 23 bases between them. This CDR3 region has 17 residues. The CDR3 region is CASSYPPGAVYRREQFF. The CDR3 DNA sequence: TGTGCCAGCAGTTACCCCCCTGGAGCGGTCTATAGACGTGAGCAGTTCTTC.

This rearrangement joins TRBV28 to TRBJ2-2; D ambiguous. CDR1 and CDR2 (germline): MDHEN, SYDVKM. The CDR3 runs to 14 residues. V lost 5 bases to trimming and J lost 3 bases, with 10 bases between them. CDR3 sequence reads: CASSTVLDTGELFF. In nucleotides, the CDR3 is TGTGCCAGCAGTACAGTATTGGACACCGGGGAGCTGTTTTTT.

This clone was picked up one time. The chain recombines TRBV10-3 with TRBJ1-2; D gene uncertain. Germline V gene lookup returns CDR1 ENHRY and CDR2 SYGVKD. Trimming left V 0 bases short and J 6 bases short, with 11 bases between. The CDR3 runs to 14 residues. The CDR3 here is CAISESRPEHGYTF. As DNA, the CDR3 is TGTGCCATCAGTGAGTCGCGGCCGGAGCATGGCTACACCTTC.

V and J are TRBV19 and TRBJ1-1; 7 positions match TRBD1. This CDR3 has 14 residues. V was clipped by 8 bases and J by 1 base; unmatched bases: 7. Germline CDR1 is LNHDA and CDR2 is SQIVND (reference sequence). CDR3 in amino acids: CASSNRGGNTEAFF. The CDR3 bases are TGTGCCAGTTCGAACAGGGGAGGGAACACTGAAGCTTTCTTT.

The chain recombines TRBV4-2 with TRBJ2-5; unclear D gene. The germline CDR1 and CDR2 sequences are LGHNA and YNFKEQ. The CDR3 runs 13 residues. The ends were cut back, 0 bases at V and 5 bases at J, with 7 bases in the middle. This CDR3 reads CASSQDKEETQYF. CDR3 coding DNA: TGTGCCAGCAGCCAAGATAAAGAGGAGACCCAGTACTTC.

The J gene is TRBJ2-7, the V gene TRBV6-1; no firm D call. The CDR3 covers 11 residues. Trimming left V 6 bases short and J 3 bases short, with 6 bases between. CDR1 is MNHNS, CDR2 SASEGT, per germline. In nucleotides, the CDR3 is TGTGCCAGCAGCCCGAGCTACGAGCAGTACTTC. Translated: CASSPSYEQYF.

DNA for the CDR3: TGTGCCTGGCCAGGTGGGGCTACAGATGAGCAGTTCTTC. Residues: CAWPGGATDEQFF. The gene calls are TRBV2 and TRBJ2-1, with D possibly TRBD1 on 5 matching bases. The CDR3 is 13 residues long. CDR1 and CDR2 (germline): SNHLY, FYNNEI. Trimming removed 11 bases at V and 8 bases at J, with 19 bases between.

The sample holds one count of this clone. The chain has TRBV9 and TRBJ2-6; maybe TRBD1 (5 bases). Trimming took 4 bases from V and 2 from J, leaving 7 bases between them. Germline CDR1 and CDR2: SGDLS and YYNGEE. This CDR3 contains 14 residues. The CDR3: CASSMTAGANVLTF. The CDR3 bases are TGTGCCAGCAGCATGACAGCTGGGGCCAACGTCCTGACTTTC.

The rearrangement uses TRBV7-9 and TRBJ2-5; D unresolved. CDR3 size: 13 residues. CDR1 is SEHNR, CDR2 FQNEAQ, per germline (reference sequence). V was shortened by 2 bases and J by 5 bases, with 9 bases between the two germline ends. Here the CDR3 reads CASSLPEAETQYF. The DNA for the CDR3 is TGTGCCAGCAGCTTACCAGAAGCGGAGACCCAGTACTTC.

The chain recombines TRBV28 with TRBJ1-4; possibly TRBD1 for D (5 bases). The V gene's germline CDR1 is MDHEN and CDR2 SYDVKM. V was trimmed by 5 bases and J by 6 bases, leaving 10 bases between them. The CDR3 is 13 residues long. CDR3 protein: CASSPPGYEKLFF. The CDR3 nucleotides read TGTGCCAGCAGTCCTCCAGGGTATGAAAAACTGTTTTTT.

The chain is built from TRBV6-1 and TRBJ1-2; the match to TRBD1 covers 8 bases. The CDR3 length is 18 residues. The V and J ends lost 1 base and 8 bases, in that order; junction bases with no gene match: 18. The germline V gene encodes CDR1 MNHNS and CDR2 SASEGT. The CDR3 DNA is TGTGCCAGCAGTGAAGGGTGGGTGGGACAGGTGATGTCGTGGGGCTACACCTTC. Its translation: CASSEGWVGQVMSWGYTF.

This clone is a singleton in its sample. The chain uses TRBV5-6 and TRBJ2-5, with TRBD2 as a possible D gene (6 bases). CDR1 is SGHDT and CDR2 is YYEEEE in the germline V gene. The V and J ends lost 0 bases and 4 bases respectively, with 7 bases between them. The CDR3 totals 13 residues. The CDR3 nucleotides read TGTGCCAGCAGCTTGGCCGGGGGAGAGACCCAGTACTTC. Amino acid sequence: CASSLAGGETQYF.

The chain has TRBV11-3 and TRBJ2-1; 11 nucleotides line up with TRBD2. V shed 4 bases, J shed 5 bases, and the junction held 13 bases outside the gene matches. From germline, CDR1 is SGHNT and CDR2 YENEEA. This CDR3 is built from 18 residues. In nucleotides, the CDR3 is TGTGCCAGCAGCTGGGGAGGGTTAGCGGGAGGGGAGCACAATGAGCAGTTCTTC. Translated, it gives CASSWGGLAGGEHNEQFF.

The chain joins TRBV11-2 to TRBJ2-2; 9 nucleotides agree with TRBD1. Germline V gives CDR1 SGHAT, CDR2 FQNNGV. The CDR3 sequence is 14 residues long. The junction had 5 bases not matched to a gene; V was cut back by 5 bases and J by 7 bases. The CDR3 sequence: CASSPQGAVGELFF. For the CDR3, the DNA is TGTGCCAGCAGCCCACAGGGGGCTGTCGGGGAGCTGTTTTTT.

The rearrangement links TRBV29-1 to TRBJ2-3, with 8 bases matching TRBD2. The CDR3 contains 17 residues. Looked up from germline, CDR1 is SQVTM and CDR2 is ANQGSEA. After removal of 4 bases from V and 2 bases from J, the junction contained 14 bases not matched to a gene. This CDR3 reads CSVVRVGGGPYTDTQYF. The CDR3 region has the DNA TGCAGCGTTGTTCGCGTCGGGGGGGGACCATACACAGATACGCAGTATTTT.